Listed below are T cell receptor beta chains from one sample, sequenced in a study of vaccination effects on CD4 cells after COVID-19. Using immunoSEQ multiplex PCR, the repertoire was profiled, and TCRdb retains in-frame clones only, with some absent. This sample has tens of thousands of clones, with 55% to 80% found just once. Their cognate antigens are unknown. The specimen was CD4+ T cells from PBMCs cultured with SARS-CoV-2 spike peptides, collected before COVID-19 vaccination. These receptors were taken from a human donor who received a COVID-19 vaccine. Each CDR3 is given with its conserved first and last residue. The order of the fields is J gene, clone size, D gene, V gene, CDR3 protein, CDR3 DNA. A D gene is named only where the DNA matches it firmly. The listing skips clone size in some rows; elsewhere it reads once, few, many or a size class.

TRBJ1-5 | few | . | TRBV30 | CAWSDGYQPQHF | TGTGCCTGGAGTGACGGTTATCAGCCCCAGCATTTT
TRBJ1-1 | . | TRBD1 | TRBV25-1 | CASTLQGANTEAFF | TGTGCCAGCACCTTACAGGGGGCGAACACTGAAGCTTTCTTT
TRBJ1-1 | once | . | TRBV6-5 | CASSYSPSLNTEAFF | TGTGCCAGCAGTTACTCTCCCTCATTGAACACTGAAGCTTTCTTT
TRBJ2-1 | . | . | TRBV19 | CASKGGRLASNEQFF | TGTGCCAGTAAAGGCGGACGTCTAGCTAGCAATGAGCAGTTCTTC
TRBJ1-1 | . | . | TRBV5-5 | CASSLEVANRWAFF | TGTGCCAGCAGCTTGGAGGTCGCTAACAGGTGGGCTTTCTTT
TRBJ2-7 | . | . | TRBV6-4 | CASSPEIFSYEQYF | TGTGCCAGCAGCCCGGAGATCTTTTCCTACGAGCAGTACTTC
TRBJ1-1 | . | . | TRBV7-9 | CASSLDLTPGAFF | TGTGCCAGCAGCCTTGACTTGACCCCGGGGGCTTTCTTT
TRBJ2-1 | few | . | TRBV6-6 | CASRDNEQFF | TGTGCCAGCAGAGACAATGAGCAGTTCTTC
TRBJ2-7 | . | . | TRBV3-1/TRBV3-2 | CASSLPGRVEQYF | TGTGCCAGCAGCCTCCCGGGCAGGGTCGAGCAGTACTTC
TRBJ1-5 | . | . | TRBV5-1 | CASSPGSMGGNQPQHF | TGCGCCAGCAGCCCCGGAAGTATGGGGGGCAATCAGCCCCAGCATTTT
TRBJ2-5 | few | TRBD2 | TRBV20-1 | CSASDTSGGPRTQYF | TGCAGTGCTAGTGATACTAGCGGGGGGCCTAGGACCCAGTACTTC
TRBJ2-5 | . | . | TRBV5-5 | CASSQDRMKETQYF | TGTGCCAGCAGCCAGGACAGAATGAAAGAGACCCAGTACTTC
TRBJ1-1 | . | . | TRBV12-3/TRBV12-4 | CASSRGATSEAFF | TGTGCCAGCAGTAGAGGGGCGACATCGGAAGCTTTCTTT